This T cell receptor (beta chain) was profiled in a study of shared clonotypes between healthy human individuals. The CDR3 has 13 amino acids. V lost 4 bases to trimming and J lost 6 bases, with 13 bases between them. Germline assignment: CDR1 SGHRS and CDR2 YFSETQ. This table comes from immunoSEQ multiplex PCR, and its TCRdb copy is limited to in-frame clones, with some not included. The profile shows 2 million to 2.5 million clones, almost 96% of them singletons. This TCR was recovered from a man between 18 and 29 years old in good health. The rearrangement links TRBV5-1 to TRBJ1-1; D unclear. Material: naive CD4+ T cells sorted from blood. Subset indicated: CD45RA+ positively selected. This CDR3 is CASSQRSSSEAFF. The CDR3 coding sequence is TGCGCCAGCAGCCAGCGATCCTCATCTGAAGCTTTCTTT.